This TCR beta chain was profiled in a study of PD-1 blockade in classical Hodgkin lymphoma (dated by TCRdb to the early 2020s). Background on the whole study: Nivolumab dosing was 3 mg/kg intravenously every 2 weeks, continuing until either disease progression or unacceptable toxicity. A peripheral blood immune signature of response to PD-1 blockade in classical Hodgkin lymphoma was defined using TCR beta sequencing and CyTOF.

Details on this clone: The specificity of this receptor is unknown. One base away there is no much larger clone; base qualities are not given.

Genomic DNA was extracted with the Qiagen DNeasy kit from unsorted PBMCs and from negatively selected CD4+ and CD8+ fractions. TCR beta CDR3 regions were subjected to amplification by immunoSEQ multiplex PCR with primers that anneal to V and J segments. A synthetic immune receptor repertoire was used to minimize amplification bias, and any residual bias was removed computationally once sequencing was done. The original methods were these. Custom Python scripts were used to quantify repertoire diversity as the Shannon entropy index. Unsorted, CD4+ and CD8+ repertoires were examined separately, except in combined analyses, for which CD4+ and CD8+ sequences were merged in silico. A clone was considered expanded if an increase in frequency of at least 2-fold after treatment relative to C1D1 was found, and a pseudocount of 0.5 was applied to clones undetected at baseline. Singleton clones were defined as clones with 0 or 1 copy at C1D1, and non-singleton clones were defined as clones with 2 or more copies. Clones expanded in unsorted samples were assigned a CD4+, CD8+ or unknown annotation through matching of protein sequences in sorted samples from the same patient. Wilcoxon tests on paired samples were used to test changes in diversity from C1D1 to C4D1. TCRdb limited this immuneACCESS table to in-frame rearrangements with V and J called. A share of clones is missing; checked studies link under half to unresolved V genes, and the rest is unexplained. V and J calls plus clone size are reproduced from that table; the DNA served to infer D and trimming. This sample gives over 50,000 clones in total; 73% of them show up just once. The ten top clones hold roughly 15% of the sample.

CDR3 length: 14 amino acids, cysteine to phenylalanine. Only the CDR3 region is kept as DNA, spanning 42 bases read in frame from base 1. From a lookup of the germline V gene, CDR1 and CDR2 are MDHEN and SYDVKM. The germline ends are 15 bases apart after V is trimmed by 9 bases and J by 3 bases. Explained via the paper, the time point label denotes: cycle 2 day 1 (C2D1) of nivolumab. Every trial patient had relapsed after autologous stem cell transplantation, and cohorts A, B and C differed in prior brentuximab vedotin exposure. The trial cohort was composed of roughly 60 patients with relapsed/refractory classical Hodgkin lymphoma, for whom complete response, partial response or progressive disease was recorded as best overall response. Trial patients were treated with single-agent nivolumab in the multi-cohort phase II CheckMate 205 trial. Best overall response was determined by an independent review committee according to the 2007 International Working Group response criteria. PBMCs from the trial were collected at three points: immediately before nivolumab initiation (C1D1), and during therapy at cycle 2 day 1 and cycle 4 day 1. Peripheral blood was collected in 8 mL Vacutainer Cell Preparation Tubes, from which PBMCs were isolated by centrifugation and then cryopreserved.

What the work shows at the level of the full study, not this receptor alone: CD4+ but not CD8+ TCR diversity rose significantly by C4D1 (p=0.0027 vs p=0.16), most apparent in complete responders (p=0.02). Lower diversity was seen in patients whose nivolumab began less than 1 year after ASCT, and these patients were left out of later analyses so that immune reconstitution would not confound the results. Baseline TCR diversity was reported as lower in newly diagnosed patients than in healthy donors, and lower still in relapsed/refractory patients. Baseline diversity similar to that of newly diagnosed patients was observed in trial patients achieving complete response, whereas significantly lower diversity was observed in partial responders and progressors. The study was restricted to a single clinical trial cohort, and the causes of repertoire differences, possibly disease activity or prior therapy, were left undefined.

The sequence was obtained from a human donor with classical Hodgkin lymphoma. This specimen consisted of peripheral blood mononuclear cells (PBMCs), obtained before the second cycle of nivolumab. This chain is built from TRBV28 and TRBJ1-5; a tentative D call is TRBD1 (6 bases match). Read as DNA, the sequence is TGTGCCAGGGGGGGACAAGCCTCCAATCAGCCCCAGCATTTT. Its protein is CARGGQASNQPQHF.